These 17 T cell receptor beta chains originate from one sample sequenced in a study of long-term antiretroviral therapy in people with HIV. Run at survey level, the immunoSEQ assay was version v3.0. Assay: immunoSEQ multiplex PCR; the TCRdb copy retains only in-frame clones and omits some. The data hold 30,000 to 35,000 clones, with 70% to 80% observed a single time. This sample comprised unsorted PBMCs, obtained 1.9 years after starting antiretroviral therapy. The receptors here all came from a man younger than 30 with HIV.

The CDR3 DNA reads as TGTGCCAGCAGTTTAATGGGCGGGGACCGTCAGCCCCAGCATTTT. This codes for CASSLMGGDRQPQHF. The chain links TRBV27 to TRBJ1-5; possibly TRBD1 for D (5 bases). Trimming shortened V by 2 bases and J by 6 bases, and 14 bases separated the two germline ends. The CDR3 has 15 residues. CDR1 MNHEY and CDR2 SMNVEV come from the germline V gene (reference sequence).

The gene calls are TRBV7-3 and TRBJ1-2; perhaps TRBD1 as D (6 bases). The CDR3 consists of 15 residues. Germline-derived CDR1 and CDR2 are SGHTA and FQGTGA. V was cut by 4 bases and J by 4 bases, with 16 bases left in between. This CDR3 reads CASSWNRAGVYGYTF. CDR3 in DNA: TGTGCCAGCAGCTGGAACAGGGCGGGGGTCTATGGCTACACCTTC.

A remark on this clone: At one end the junction does not follow the germline gene, possibly because of a read error. The chain has TRBV4-2 and TRBJ2-1; TRBD2 aligns across 15 bases. CDR1 is LGHNA and CDR2 is YNFKEQ in the germline V gene. This CDR3 contains 16 residues. The CDR3 nucleotides read TGTGCCAGCAGCCAAGACGGGACTAGCGGGGGGAATGAGCAGCTCTTC. Amino acid sequence: CASSQDGTSGGNEQLF.

This sequence joins TRBV5-1 and TRBJ2-5; a possible D gene is TRBD2 (7 bases). Trimming removed 3 bases from V and 5 bases from J, with 20 bases in between. This CDR3 region has 16 residues. Germline CDR1 reads SGHRS; CDR2 reads YFSETQ. CDR3 DNA: TGCGCCAGCAGCTGGGGCGGGGGCGCTTTCCAGGAGACCCAGTACTTC. It is translated as CASSWGGGAFQETQYF. Based on the CDR3 plus reference TRBV5-1 and TRBJ2-5, the full variable domain is KAGVTQTPRYLIKTRGQQVTLSCSPISGHRSVSWYQQTPGQGLQFLFEYFSETQRNKGNFPGRFSGRQFSNSRSEMNVSTLELGDSALYLCASSWGGGAFQETQYFGPGTRLLVL.

V and J are TRBV4-1 and TRBJ1-6; 7 bases match TRBD1. CDR1 and CDR2 (germline): MGHRA, YSYEKL. The V and J ends lost 0 bases and 9 bases, in that order; junction bases with no gene match: 5. The CDR3 runs 15 residues. The CDR3 loop reads CASSQEKGAGSPLHF. CDR3 bases: TGCGCCAGCAGCCAAGAAAAGGGGGCGGGTTCACCCCTCCACTTT.

The chain combines TRBV27 with TRBJ1-6; D might be TRBD1 (5 bases). Germline V gene sequence: CDR1 MNHEY, CDR2 SMNVEV (reference sequence). Trimming removed 5 bases at V and 17 bases at J, with 19 bases between. The CDR3 consists of 13 residues. The DNA of the CDR3 is TGTGCCAGCAGTGATTCGACAGCGGGGGGATTCCACTTT. It is translated as CASSDSTAGGFHF.

This sequence joins TRBV11-3 and TRBJ2-3; 12 bases map to TRBD2. The V segment lost 5 bases and the J segment 4 bases; nucleotides outside the gene matches: 4. CDR3 length: 15 amino acids. Per germline, CDR1 SGHNT and CDR2 YENEEA. CDR3 sequence: CASSATSGGADTQYF. CDR3 nucleotides: TGTGCCAGCAGCGCGACTAGCGGGGGCGCAGATACGCAGTATTTT.

This rearrangement joins TRBV10-3 to TRBJ1-4, with D unclear. Germline V gene sequence: CDR1 ENHRY, CDR2 SYGVKD. The V end was cut by 10 bases, the J end by 10 bases, with 16 bases between. The CDR3 length is 12 residues. The CDR3 reads CATAEPLGKLFF. CDR3 DNA sequence: TGTGCCACCGCCGAGCCCTTGGGAAAACTGTTTTTT.

The chain couples TRBV10-3 to TRBJ2-3, with 7 bases aligning to TRBD1. The CDR3 runs to 13 residues. Germline lookup yields CDR1 ENHRY and CDR2 SYGVKD. Trimming removed 10 bases from V and 0 bases from J; junction bases left unmatched: 4. The CDR3 DNA is TGTGCCAGCGGACAGGAGAGCACAGATACGCAGTATTTT. Its protein is CASGQESTDTQYF.

The chain recombines TRBV27 with TRBJ1-1; D is perhaps TRBD1 (5 bases). The germline V and J ends were trimmed by 6 bases and 11 bases, with 25 bases remaining between them. The V gene's germline CDR1 is MNHEY and CDR2 SMNVEV (reference sequence). The CDR3 has 15 amino acids. For the CDR3, the DNA is TGTGCCAGCAGGTGGTCGGGGCCCCAGGAGCGAGGGGCTTTCTTT. Translation gives CASRWSGPQERGAFF.

The chain recombines TRBV7-9 with TRBJ2-5, with 10 bases identical to TRBD1. The V gene's germline CDR1 is SEHNR and CDR2 FQNEAQ (reference sequence). The CDR3 loop spans 16 amino acids. The J segment lost 5 bases and the V segment lost 4 bases, leaving 10 bases of the junction unmatched. The CDR3: CASSSTDRGLEETQYF. CDR3 bases: TGTGCCAGCAGCTCAACCGACAGGGGGCTAGAGGAGACCCAGTACTTC.

The chain combines TRBV5-1 with TRBJ1-2; no reliable D call. CDR1 SGHRS and CDR2 YFSETQ come from the germline V gene. V lost 5 bases and J lost 6, with 8 bases in between. The CDR3 has 11 amino acids. CDR3 DNA: TGCGCCAGCAGGGGTAGGGATGGCTACACCTTC. Protein: CASRGRDGYTF.

This clone has a single count. This chain connects TRBV2 to TRBJ2-1; a weak D match, TRBD1 (5 bases). Trimming shortened V by 6 bases and J by 4 bases, and 10 bases separated the two germline ends. This CDR3 region has 13 residues. In germline, CDR1 is SNHLY, CDR2 FYNNEI. CDR3 region: CASRARGYNEQFF. For the CDR3, the DNA is TGTGCCAGCAGGGCTAGGGGATACAATGAGCAGTTCTTC.

This sequence joins TRBV29-1 and TRBJ2-3, with D maybe TRBD1 (5 bases). This CDR3 has 15 residues. Looked up from germline, CDR1 is SQVTM and CDR2 is ANQGSEA. The V end lost 5 bases, the J end lost 1 base, and 16 bases lay between the germline ends. DNA of the CDR3: TGCAGCGTTATGGCCCAGCCCAGGGGCACAGATACGCAGTATTTT. Its protein product is CSVMAQPRGTDTQYF.

The V and J genes are TRBV4-1 and TRBJ1-1; D perhaps matches TRBD1 (6 bases). This CDR3 has 15 amino acids. V gave up 4 bases and J gave up 4 bases, with 16 bases separating them. CDR1 and CDR2 (germline): MGHRA, YSYEKL. Written as DNA, the CDR3 is TGCGCCAGCAGCCTGAGCAGGGGCGACGGCACTGAAGCTTTCTTT. Translation: CASSLSRGDGTEAFF.

Only one count was recorded for this clone. The rearrangement links TRBV11-2 to TRBJ2-2, with D uncertain. The CDR3 loop spans 13 amino acids. Trimming stripped 0 bases from V and 6 bases from J, with 5 bases between. In germline, CDR1 is SGHAT, CDR2 FQNNGV. The DNA for the CDR3 is TGTGCCAGCAGCTTAGAGGGGTCCGGGGAGCTGTTTTTT. Translated, it gives CASSLEGSGELFF.

The chain is built from TRBV5-4 and TRBJ1-2; 9 bases match TRBD1. Germline lookup yields CDR1 SGHNT and CDR2 YYREEE (reference sequence). V dropped 4 bases and J dropped 6; count of bases not matched to a gene: 19. CDR3 length: 18 residues. CDR3 in DNA: TGTGCCAGCAGCCCCCCGACAGGGGGGATCCCCCAATCCGATGGCTACACCTTC. It specifies CASSPPTGGIPQSDGYTF.